Listed below are T cell receptor beta chains from one sample, sequenced in a study of blood T cell repertoires in COVID-19. The table came from immunoSEQ multiplex PCR; TCRdb's copy has only in-frame clones and leaves some out. The sample carries 87,000 or so clones, about 83% recorded once. The sample comprised peripheral blood. Receptors originate from a woman in her sixties or seventies with acute or convalescent COVID-19. Both conserved end residues are part of each CDR3. The D gene is left open where the match is weak. Size is omitted from some rows. Given values are once, few, many or a class for expanded clones.

D,V,J,size,DNA,CDR3
TRBD1,TRBV7-3,TRBJ1-1,-,TGTGCCAGCAGCTCACGACCTTGGACAGGGAGAGAGACTGAAGCTTTCTTT,CASSSRPWTGRETEAFF
-,TRBV28,TRBJ1-5,-,TGTGCCAGCACGGGAAATTATAATCAGCCCCAGCATTTT,CASTGNYNQPQHF
-,TRBV5-4,TRBJ1-6,-,TGTGCCAGCAGCTCGTCTGCAGATTCACCCCTCCACTTT,CASSSSADSPLHF
-,TRBV24-1,TRBJ1-5,-,TGTGCCACCAGTGATTATCAGGGTTCTTCCCAGCATTTT,CATSDYQGSSQHF
TRBD2,TRBV9,TRBJ2-3,-,TGTGCCAGCAGCGTCAACCCGGGACTAGCGGGGGGTGCGCTTTACACAGATACGCAGTATTTT,CASSVNPGLAGGALYTDTQYF
TRBD1,TRBV10-3,TRBJ1-1,once,TGTGCCATCAGTACGGGACAGGGAGACACTGAAGCTTTCTTT,CAISTGQGDTEAFF
-,TRBV7-7,TRBJ2-1,-,TGTGCTAGCAGCTTAGCGCGTCACAGCAATGAGCAGTTCTTC,CASSLARHSNEQFF
-,TRBV19,TRBJ1-5,-,TGTGCCAGTAGTATCCAGACAGTGGCTCAGCCCCAGCATTTT,CASSIQTVAQPQHF
TRBD1,TRBV15,TRBJ1-1,-,TGTGCCACCAGCAGAGACCGACAGGGAACTGAAGCTTTCTTT,CATSRDRQGTEAFF
-,TRBV18,TRBJ1-2,once,TGTGCCAGCTCACCAAATACCACACAGGGCCCCTATGGCTACACCTTC,CASSPNTTQGPYGYTF